This T cell receptor beta chain was captured by sequencing in a study of blood T cell repertoires in COVID-19. Study-level information: Acute-phase and convalescent COVID-19 samples originated in the United States, Italy and Spain. T cells, B-cell-depleted T cells, or PBMCs provided the cDNA or gDNA that served as material.

TCRdb's copy holds only in-frame clones and misses some; the assay was immunoSEQ multiplex PCR. The sample lists fewer than 200,000 clones; about 80% were seen once. The CDR3 extends over 14 amino acids. Trimming took 0 bases from V and 6 from J; bases not matched to a gene: 5. Germline CDR1 is GTSNPN and CDR2 is SVGIG (reference sequence). This study enrolled people aged 18 to 89 from about 26 US geographic areas. The study counted Cohort 3 donors as recovered given two negative PCRs, clearance, or symptom resolution. The sequencing input was PBMCs or T cells enriched from blood (not recorded which). This receptor was identified in a man aged 50-59 years who had recovered from COVID-19. The chain uses TRBV30 and TRBJ1-2; TRBD1 aligns across 9 bases. The CDR3 spells CAWSVLQGADGYTF. In DNA, the CDR3 is TGTGCCTGGAGTGTTTTACAGGGGGCCGATGGCTACACCTTC.